Presented here are 21 T cell receptor beta chains from one specimen sequenced in a study of control samples from healthy donors and cancer patients. The repertoire was sequenced with immunoSEQ multiplex PCR; TCRdb's copy has only in-frame clones and lacks some. The table includes about 68,000 clones, about 83% detected once. The sample taken for sequencing was blood. These receptors all come from a man between 60 and 75 years old in good health.

The CDR3 nucleotides are TGTGCCAGCCGAGGGGGGACCGCCTACGAGCAGTACTTC. This translates into CASRGGTAYEQYF. J is TRBJ2-7 and V is TRBV28; either TRBD1 or TRBD2 may supply D (6 bases each). Trimming removed 8 bases from V and 2 bases from J, with 13 bases in between. The CDR3 totals 13 residues. From germline, CDR1 is MDHEN and CDR2 SYDVKM.

J is TRBJ2-1 and V is TRBV19; a weak D match, TRBD2 (6 bases). Germline values: CDR1 LNHDA, CDR2 SQIVND (reference sequence). The CDR3 totals 15 residues. The V end was cut by 7 bases, the J end by 3 bases, with 16 bases between. This CDR3 reads CASKGRQGYYNEQFF. Here the CDR3 DNA reads TGTGCCAGTAAGGGGAGGCAGGGCTACTACAATGAGCAGTTCTTC.

This clone was seen a single time. The chain uses TRBV18 and TRBJ1-2; D is ambiguous. The germline V and J ends were trimmed by 5 bases and 3 bases, with 16 bases remaining between them. The CDR3 is made up of 15 amino acids. Germline V gene data show CDR1 as KGHSH and CDR2 as LQKENI. This CDR3 reads CASSSSFREYYGYTF. The CDR3 DNA reads as TGTGCCAGCTCATCCTCGTTCCGGGAATACTATGGCTACACCTTC.

The V call is TRBV3-1 (or the pseudogene TRBV3-2), the J call TRBJ2-7, with D perhaps TRBD1 (6 bases). This CDR3 is 15 amino acids long. V shed 4 bases and J shed 1 base, with 14 bases lying between them. Germline CDR1 is LGHDT and CDR2 is YNNKEL (reference sequence). This CDR3 reads CASSLTGTPSYEQYF. CDR3 in DNA: TGTGCCAGCAGCCTCACCGGGACACCTTCCTACGAGCAGTACTTC.

The gene calls are TRBV5-1 and TRBJ2-2; D might be TRBD1 (6 bases). Germline assignment: CDR1 SGHRS and CDR2 YFSETQ. The CDR3 is 17 amino acids. Trimming removed 4 bases from V and 1 base from J, with 17 bases in between. The CDR3 loop reads CASSVSWTDQNTGELFF. DNA for the CDR3: TGCGCCAGCAGCGTCTCTTGGACAGACCAGAACACCGGGGAGCTGTTTTTT. Full variable domain (outside the CDR3, taken from reference TRBV5-1 and TRBJ2-2): KAGVTQTPRYLIKTRGQQVTLSCSPISGHRSVSWYQQTPGQGLQFLFEYFSETQRNKGNFPGRFSGRQFSNSRSEMNVSTLELGDSALYLCASSVSWTDQNTGELFFGEGSRLTVL.

The V gene is TRBV27, the J gene TRBJ2-1; no reliable D call. Germline-derived CDR1 and CDR2 are MNHEY and SMNVEV (reference sequence). V was clipped by 6 bases and J by 7 bases, with 13 bases between them. This CDR3 contains 13 residues. In DNA form, the CDR3 reads TGTGCCAGCAGCTCCTGGAGTTCTAATGAGCAGTTCTTC. Translating it yields CASSSWSSNEQFF.

In DNA form, the CDR3 reads TGCGCCAGCAGCGCGGGACATGGCTACGAGCAGTACTTC. Protein product: CASSAGHGYEQYF. The chain combines TRBV4-1 with TRBJ2-7, with D perhaps matching TRBD1 or TRBD2 (6 bases each). Looked up from germline, CDR1 is MGHRA and CDR2 is YSYEKL. The CDR3 covers 13 residues. Trimming shortened V by 5 bases and J by 3 bases, and 11 bases separated the two germline ends.

CDR3 sequence reads: CAISRGGQETQYF. CDR3 in DNA: TGTGCCATCAGTAGAGGGGGCCAAGAGACCCAGTACTTC. The V gene is TRBV10-3, the J gene TRBJ2-5; D is possibly TRBD1 (6 bases). Germline loops: CDR1 ENHRY, CDR2 SYGVKD. V was cut by 5 bases and J by 1 base, with 8 bases left in between. This CDR3 region has 13 residues.

V is TRBV6-5 and J is TRBJ1-3; D unclear. V lost 0 bases, J lost 2 bases, and 8 bases lay in between. Germline V gene lookup returns CDR1 MNHEY and CDR2 SVGAGI. The CDR3 loop spans 15 amino acids. The CDR3 loop is CASSYSGIPGNTIYF. The CDR3 DNA reads TGTGCCAGCAGTTACTCGGGCATACCTGGAAACACCATATATTTT.

The chain carries TRBV2 and TRBJ2-1; 8 bases are a match to TRBD1. The CDR3 has 14 residues. V shed 4 bases, J shed 10 bases, and the junction held 9 bases outside the gene matches. Germline V lookup: CDR1 SNHLY, CDR2 FYNNEI. The CDR3, as DNA: TGTGCCAGCAGTGGGACAGGGTACGGTGGCGAGCAGTTCTTC. Amino acids: CASSGTGYGGEQFF.

The V and J genes are TRBV6-6 and TRBJ1-1; D is uncertain. CDR3 length: 15 amino acids. Trimming shortened V by 0 bases and J by 5 bases, and 13 bases separated the two germline ends. Germline V lookup: CDR1 MNHNY, CDR2 SVGAGI (reference sequence). The CDR3: CASSYSVAIGTEAFF. Here the CDR3 DNA reads TGTGCCAGCAGTTACTCTGTGGCAATTGGGACTGAAGCTTTCTTT.

The chain joins TRBV7-8 to TRBJ1-1, with D perhaps matching TRBD1 (6 bases). Germline CDR1 SGHVS, CDR2 FQNEAQ. V lost 4 bases, J lost 0 bases, and 12 bases lay in between. The CDR3 runs to 15 residues. The CDR3 nucleotides are TGTGCCAGCAGCTCCGCCGGGGGCCTGAACACTGAAGCTTTCTTT. Translation: CASSSAGGLNTEAFF.

This rearrangement joins TRBV4-3 to TRBJ2-1; 14 nucleotides match TRBD2. Trimming removed 4 bases from V and 0 bases from J; junction bases left unmatched: 11. The CDR3 sequence is 20 residues long. Looked up from germline, CDR1 is LGHNA and CDR2 is YSLEER. The CDR3 protein is CASSRRLAGGPRSSYNEQFF. The CDR3 DNA reads as TGCGCCAGCAGCCGGAGACTAGCGGGAGGGCCGAGGAGCTCCTACAATGAGCAGTTCTTC.

In the case of this clone: An end of the junction does not agree with germline; a read error may underlie this. The chain combines TRBV5-1 with TRBJ2-5; 8 nucleotides line up with TRBD2. The V gene's germline CDR1 is SGHRS and CDR2 YFSETQ. This CDR3 is 15 amino acids long. In DNA form, the CDR3 reads TGCGCCAGCAGCTTGGGTAGCGGGACTCAAGAGGCCCAGTACTTC. It yields the protein CASSLGSGTQEAQYF.

This clone was observed many times. The chain recombines TRBV13 with TRBJ2-2, with 11 bases that match TRBD2. Germline-derived CDR1 and CDR2 are PRHDT and FYEKMQ (reference sequence). V lost 5 bases to trimming and J lost 4 bases; unmatched junction nucleotides: 15. This CDR3 comprises 19 residues. In DNA form, the CDR3 reads TGTGCCAGCAGCCTAGAGGGACTAGCGGATAGGGTGGCCACCGGGGAGCTGTTTTTT. Translated: CASSLEGLADRVATGELFF.

The V call is TRBV14, the J call TRBJ2-3, with 8 bases fitting TRBD2. This CDR3 is built from 15 residues. Trimming at V came to 2 bases and at J to 5 bases, leaving 6 bases not matched to a gene. CDR1 SGHDN and CDR2 FVKESK come from the germline V gene. This chain's CDR3 is CASSQHGRDEDTQYF. The CDR3 coding sequence is TGTGCCAGCAGCCAACACGGGAGGGATGAAGATACGCAGTATTTT.

The CDR3 loop reads CASSLGPPLHF. Written as DNA, the CDR3 is TGTGCCAGCAGCTTAGGCCCTCCCCTCCACTTT. This sequence joins TRBV11-2 and TRBJ1-6, with D unclear. V was pared by 1 base and J by 13 bases, with 5 bases between. Looked up from germline, CDR1 is SGHAT and CDR2 is FQNNGV. The CDR3 extends over 11 amino acids.

The rearrangement links TRBV9 to TRBJ1-3, with 8 bases that match TRBD1. Looked up from germline, CDR1 is SGDLS and CDR2 is YYNGEE. V was pared by 0 bases and J by 4 bases, with 9 bases of the junction left unmatched. The CDR3 loop spans 17 amino acids. The CDR3 is CASSVAPPGGAGNTIYF. CDR3 DNA sequence: TGTGCCAGCAGCGTAGCTCCGCCAGGGGGCGCCGGAAACACCATATATTTT. The full variable domain, rest sourced from reference TRBV9 and TRBJ1-3, is DSGVTQTPKHLITATGQRVTLRCSPRSGDLSVYWYQQSLDQGLQFLIQYYNGEERAKGNILERFSAQQFPDLHSELNLSSLELGDSALYFCASSVAPPGGAGNTIYFGEGSWLTVV.

The V and J genes are TRBV7-8 and TRBJ2-5; possibly TRBD2 for D (6 bases). Deletions cut 5 bases from V and 5 bases from J, with 21 bases between. The CDR3 loop spans 16 amino acids. The germline gives CDR1 SGHVS, CDR2 FQNEAQ. The CDR3 nucleotides read TGTGCCAGCAGCCATTACCGGATCCCTGGGGGGGAGACCCAGTACTTC. Translating it yields CASSHYRIPGGETQYF.

The chain uses TRBV3-1 (or the pseudogene TRBV3-2) and TRBJ1-5; D remains ambiguous. The germline gives CDR1 LGHDT, CDR2 YNNKEL (reference sequence). Trimming shortened V by 1 base and J by 5 bases, and 6 bases separated the two germline ends. The CDR3 consists of 13 residues. The CDR3, as DNA: TGTGCCAGCAGCCAAGTGGGAGATCAGCCCCAGCATTTT. This sequence encodes CASSQVGDQPQHF.

This sequence joins TRBV29-1 and TRBJ1-2; D gene unclear. V shed 3 bases and J shed 12 bases, with 11 bases lying between them. The CDR3 sequence is 10 residues long. Germline V gene lookup returns CDR1 SQVTM and CDR2 ANQGSEA. The DNA for the CDR3 is TGCAGCGTTGATGGTCCAGGTGACACCTTC. Translating it yields CSVDGPGDTF.